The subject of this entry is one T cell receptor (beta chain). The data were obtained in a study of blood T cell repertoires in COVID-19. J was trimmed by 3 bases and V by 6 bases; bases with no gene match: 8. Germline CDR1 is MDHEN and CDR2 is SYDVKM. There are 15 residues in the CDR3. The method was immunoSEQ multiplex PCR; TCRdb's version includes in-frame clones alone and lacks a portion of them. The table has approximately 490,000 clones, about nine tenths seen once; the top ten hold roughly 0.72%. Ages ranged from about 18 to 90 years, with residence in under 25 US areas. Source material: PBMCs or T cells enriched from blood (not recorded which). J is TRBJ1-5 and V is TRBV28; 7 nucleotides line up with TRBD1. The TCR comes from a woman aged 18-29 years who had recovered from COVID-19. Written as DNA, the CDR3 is TGTGCCAGCAGCAACCGGGACAGCTCCAATCAGCCCCAGCATTTT. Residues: CASSNRDSSNQPQHF.